Below are 24 T cell receptor beta chains sequenced from a single sample in a study of T cell clones after liver transplantation. The protocol was immunoSEQ multiplex PCR, while the TCRdb copy is restricted to in-frame clones and leaves out a portion. The repertoire holds 65,000 to 90,000 clones, with roughly nine tenths as singletons. Sequenced here: CD4+ T cells from blood, sampled before liver transplant. Receptors originate from a human donor who received a liver transplant.

The rearrangement links TRBV7-2 to TRBJ2-7, with TRBD1 identical over 9 bases. CDR3 length: 13 amino acids. Germline-derived CDR1 and CDR2 are SGHTA and FQGNSA. Trimming took 5 bases from V and 5 from J; bases not matched to a gene: 4. For the CDR3, the DNA is TGTGCCAGCAGCACGGGACAGGGTAACGAGCAGTACTTC. It translates to CASSTGQGNEQYF.

The V call is TRBV10-3, the J call TRBJ2-1; 10 bases map to TRBD2. The CDR3 runs to 15 residues. Germline assignment: CDR1 ENHRY and CDR2 SYGVKD. Unmatched junction bases numbered 4, after V lost 5 bases and J lost 3 bases. CDR3 bases: TGTGCCATCAGTCCAGCGGGAGGGGACTACAATGAGCAGTTCTTC. Protein product: CAISPAGGDYNEQFF.

This chain joins TRBV19 and TRBJ1-5; no reliable D call. V lost 6 bases and J 6 bases, leaving 9 bases between the germline ends. The CDR3 consists of 12 residues. CDR1 LNHDA and CDR2 SQIVND come from the germline V gene (reference sequence). CDR3: CASRPEGQPQHF. The CDR3 coding sequence is TGTGCCAGTAGGCCGGAGGGTCAGCCCCAGCATTTT.

This rearrangement joins TRBV7-9 to TRBJ2-1; no definite D call. Trimming removed 8 bases at V and 0 bases at J, with 14 bases between. The CDR3 consists of 15 residues. The germline V gene has CDR1 SEHNR and CDR2 FQNEAQ (reference sequence). The CDR3 DNA follows: TGTGCCAGCCTTCTGACTTCGTTCTCCTACAATGAGCAGTTCTTC. This sequence encodes CASLLTSFSYNEQFF. The full variable domain, rest sourced from reference TRBV7-9 and TRBJ2-1, is DTGVSQNPRHKITKRGQNVTFRCDPISEHNRLYWYRQTLGQGPEFLTYFQNEAQLEKSRLLSDRFSAERPKGSFSTLEIQRTEQGDSAMYLCASLLTSFSYNEQFFGPGTRLTVL.

The J gene is TRBJ1-4, the V gene TRBV9; D not resolved. The CDR3 runs 14 residues. Germline V CDR1 and CDR2: SGDLS, YYNGEE. Trimming removed 3 bases at V and 5 bases at J, with 11 bases between. The CDR3 region has the DNA TGTGCCAGCAGCGCCGCCTTACACAATGAAAAACTGTTTTTT. The encoded protein is CASSAALHNEKLFF.

The gene calls are TRBV5-1 and TRBJ2-3; no definite D call. Trimming took 3 bases from V and 2 from J, leaving 13 bases between them. CDR3 length: 15 amino acids. The germline V gene encodes CDR1 SGHRS and CDR2 YFSETQ. CDR3 in DNA: TGCGCCAGCAGCTCATGGACGGAGCTCACAGATACGCAGTATTTT. Amino acids: CASSSWTELTDTQYF.

This sequence joins TRBV11-3 and TRBJ2-7; D gene unclear. Trimming cost V 4 bases and J 6 bases, with 13 bases left between them. Germline CDR1 reads SGHNT; CDR2 reads YENEEA. There are 13 residues in the CDR3. The CDR3 DNA is TGTGCCAGCAGCTCAACTCCAAGCCCCGAGCAGTACTTC. Amino acids: CASSSTPSPEQYF.

This rearrangement joins TRBV30 to TRBJ2-3; 14 nucleotides align to TRBD2. The CDR3 length is 16 residues. Per the germline V gene, CDR1 is GTSNPN and CDR2 is SVGIG (reference sequence). J gave up 4 bases and V 0 bases, and 3 bases lay outside the gene matches. In DNA form, the CDR3 reads TGTGCCTGGAGTGTCGGGACTAGCGGGAGTTCAGATACGCAGTATTTT. Its protein product is CAWSVGTSGSSDTQYF. Together with reference TRBV30 and TRBJ2-3, the CDR3 gives the full variable domain: SQTIHQWPATLVQPVGSPLSLECTVEGTSNPNLYWYRQAAGRGLQLLFYSVGIGQISSEVPQNLSASRPQDRQFILSSKKLLLSDSGFYLCAWSVGTSGSSDTQYFGPGTRLTVL.

The chain is built from TRBV9 and TRBJ2-5; D might be TRBD1 (6 bases). The ends were cut back, 0 bases at V and 2 bases at J, with 8 bases in the middle. The CDR3 is 14 amino acids. CDR1 is SGDLS, CDR2 YYNGEE, per germline. The chain's CDR3 is CASSVGQGQETQYF. The CDR3 DNA sequence: TGTGCCAGCAGCGTAGGGCAGGGGCAAGAGACCCAGTACTTC.

This sequence joins TRBV7-3 and TRBJ2-7; D is perhaps TRBD1 (7 bases). Trimming took off 4 bases at V and 3 bases at J, with 16 bases between the two ends. Germline loops: CDR1 SGHTA, CDR2 FQGTGA. The CDR3 length is 15 residues. CDR3 DNA sequence: TGTGCCAGCAGCTCCCTGCCGGGGGACAGCTACGAGCAGTACTTC. The encoded protein is CASSSLPGDSYEQYF.

This clone was detected only once. The CDR3 loop reads CAISPDSGANVLTF. The CDR3 nucleotides read TGTGCCATCAGTCCGGACTCTGGGGCCAACGTCCTGACTTTC. The V and J genes are TRBV10-3 and TRBJ2-6; D uncertain. This CDR3 contains 14 residues. Per the germline V gene, CDR1 is ENHRY and CDR2 is SYGVKD. The V end was cut by 5 bases, the J end by 0 bases, with 5 bases between.

The V and J genes are TRBV11-3 and TRBJ2-6, with 9 bases fitting TRBD1. V gave up 0 bases and J gave up 2 bases; unmatched junction bases: 2. Per the germline V gene, CDR1 is SGHNT and CDR2 is YENEEA. The CDR3 spans 17 residues. The CDR3 spells CASSLDTGGAGANVLTF. CDR3 nucleotides: TGTGCCAGCAGCTTAGATACAGGGGGCGCTGGGGCCAACGTCCTGACTTTC.

The chain joins TRBV28 to TRBJ2-7; D ambiguous. Trimming left V 5 bases short and J 4 bases short, with 9 bases between. From germline, CDR1 is MDHEN and CDR2 SYDVKM. CDR3 length equals 12 residues. CDR3 residues: CASSRRSYEQYF. In DNA form, the CDR3 reads TGTGCCAGCAGTCGGCGTTCTTACGAGCAGTACTTC.

The chain carries TRBV30 and TRBJ2-1; D assignment may be TRBD1 or TRBD2 (5 bases each). The CDR3 totals 13 residues. V lost 4 bases to trimming and J lost 5 bases, with 12 bases between them. The germline V gene has CDR1 GTSNPN and CDR2 SVGIG (reference sequence). This CDR3 reads CAWNGGRDNEQFF. CDR3 bases: TGTGCCTGGAATGGAGGCAGGGACAATGAGCAGTTCTTC.

The chain joins TRBV5-4 to TRBJ2-7, with D maybe TRBD1 (6 bases). Looked up from germline, CDR1 is SGHNT and CDR2 is YYREEE (reference sequence). The ends were cut back, 4 bases at V and 5 bases at J, with 13 bases in the middle. This CDR3 is built from 13 residues. CDR3 amino acids: CASSQRDRNEQYF. For the CDR3, the DNA is TGTGCCAGCAGCCAGCGAGACAGGAACGAGCAGTACTTC.

This sequence joins TRBV5-6 and TRBJ2-5; D gene unclear. CDR1 is SGHDT and CDR2 is YYEEEE in the germline V gene. The V and J ends lost 1 base and 3 bases respectively, with 10 bases between them. This CDR3 has 14 amino acids. The CDR3 nucleotides are TGTGCCAGCAGCTTGTCTTACCAGGAAGAGACCCAGTACTTC. Translating gives CASSLSYQEETQYF.

The chain couples TRBV5-5 to TRBJ1-1; D uncertain. The CDR3 runs 13 residues. V lost 3 bases to trimming and J lost 5 bases, with 11 bases between them. Germline-derived CDR1 and CDR2 are SGHKS and YYEKEE (reference sequence). The CDR3 region has the DNA TGTGCCAGCAGCTGGGTGGGGAATACTGAAGCTTTCTTT. This codes for CASSWVGNTEAFF.

The chain has TRBV11-3 and TRBJ2-1, with 7 bases that match TRBD2. The CDR3 contains 15 residues. V was clipped by 1 base and J by 6 bases; unmatched bases: 6. Germline values: CDR1 SGHNT, CDR2 YENEEA. CDR3 sequence reads: CASSLGRTRGNEQFF. The CDR3 nucleotides read TGTGCCAGCAGCTTAGGCCGGACTAGGGGCAATGAGCAGTTCTTC.

This chain joins TRBV18 and TRBJ2-5; TRBD1 agrees at 8 bases. Germline-derived CDR1 and CDR2 are KGHSH and LQKENI. Trimming at V came to 6 bases and at J to 1 base, leaving 4 bases not matched to a gene. The CDR3 contains 14 residues. CDR3 bases: TGTGCCAGCTCGGCAACAGGGGGCCAAGAGACCCAGTACTTC. It is translated as CASSATGGQETQYF.

In its sample, this clone was seen a few times. The chain links TRBV14 to TRBJ1-1; 7 bases map to TRBD1. Germline assignment: CDR1 SGHDN and CDR2 FVKESK. This CDR3 has 15 residues. Losses at the gene ends were 2 bases for V and 4 bases for J; bases not matched to a gene: 7. The CDR3 region has the DNA TGTGCCAGCAGCCAACGGACAGGTCGGGGCACTGAAGCTTTCTTT. Encoded protein: CASSQRTGRGTEAFF. Using reference TRBV14 and TRBJ1-1 for the parts outside the CDR3, the full variable domain is EAGVTQFPSHSVIEKGQTVTLRCDPISGHDNLYWYRRVMGKEIKFLLHFVKESKQDESGMPNNRFLAERTGGTYSTLKVQPAELEDSGVYFCASSQRTGRGTEAFFGQGTRLTVV.

The chain employs TRBV6-4 and TRBJ1-5; D perhaps matches TRBD1 (6 bases). From germline, CDR1 is MRHNA and CDR2 SNTAGT. The ends were cut back, 5 bases at V and 2 bases at J, with 16 bases in the middle. This CDR3 spans 16 amino acids. This CDR3 is CASSPAWGLGNQPQHF. The CDR3 nucleotides read TGTGCCAGCAGTCCTGCTTGGGGGCTGGGCAATCAGCCCCAGCATTTT.

DNA of the CDR3: TGTGCCAGCAGCATCGGGTGGGGACAGGGTAGCTCCTACGAGCAGTACTTC. Protein sequence: CASSIGWGQGSSYEQYF. The chain combines TRBV5-4 with TRBJ2-7, with 9 nucleotides matching TRBD1. Germline V gene data show CDR1 as SGHNT and CDR2 as YYREEE (reference sequence). This CDR3 contains 17 residues. J lost 0 bases, V lost 4 bases, and 11 bases had no gene match.

The chain combines TRBV19 with TRBJ1-5; 7 nucleotides align to TRBD1. The germline CDR1 and CDR2 sequences are LNHDA and SQIVND (reference sequence). V shed 5 bases and J 0 bases; nucleotides not matched to a gene: 13. This CDR3 has 18 residues. In nucleotides, the CDR3 is TGTGCCAGTAGTCCATGGGACAGCCTTGAGAATAGCAATCAGCCCCAGCATTTT. Its protein is CASSPWDSLENSNQPQHF.

This clone has just a few counts. The chain uses TRBV12-5 and TRBJ2-7; D is uncertain. The CDR3 consists of 16 residues. Germline values: CDR1 LGHNT, CDR2 FRNRAP. Between the trimmed V and J ends, which lost 2 bases and 0 bases, there was a span of 14 bases. This CDR3 reads CASGLPPTASSYEQYF. As DNA, the CDR3 is TGTGCTAGTGGTTTGCCCCCCACGGCGAGCTCCTACGAGCAGTACTTC.